The 23 T cell receptor beta chains reported below all come from one sample, sequenced in a study of T cells in Graves' hyperthyroidism and ophthalmopathy. The CDR3 regions of TCR beta were amplified from RNA transcripts. The TCR CDR3 was amplified in a first-round RT-PCR using the HTBI primer set. TCRdb processed the multiplex PCR reads anew with MiXCR; each CDR3 protein has one entry. The sample contains around 690,000 distinct CDR3 sequences, roughly a sixth of which appear only once. The sequenced sample was blood. All receptors come from a man aged 50 to 60 with Graves' hyperthyroidism.

This chain links TRBV10-3 with TRBJ2-7; D may be TRBD2 (7 bases). The CDR3 totals 16 residues. V gave up 4 bases and J gave up 2 bases, with 18 bases separating them. CDR1 ENHRY and CDR2 SYGVKD come from the germline V gene. The CDR3 nucleotides are TGTGCCATCAGTGCACCGGGGGGCCAGCCAGCCTACGAGCAGTACTTC. This encodes CAISAPGGQPAYEQYF.

This sequence joins TRBV4-1 and TRBJ2-1; 11 positions agree with TRBD1. The V segment lost 4 bases and the J segment 8 bases; nucleotides outside the gene matches: 7. Germline V CDR1 and CDR2: MGHRA, YSYEKL. The CDR3 length is 15 residues. In DNA form, the CDR3 reads TGCGCCAGCAGCCTAGGACAGGGGGCTGGCTATGAGCAGTTCTTC. Its protein is CASSLGQGAGYEQFF.

This clonotype showed up many times. V usage is TRBV12-3 or TRBV12-4 and J usage is TRBJ2-2, with 8 bases fitting TRBD2. This CDR3 spans 16 amino acids. The ends lost 9 bases at V and 2 bases at J; junction bases unmatched: 11. The CDR3 spells CASFFLGLVNTGELFF. The DNA of the CDR3 is TGTGCCAGTTTCTTCCTGGGACTAGTAAACACCGGGGAGCTGTTTTTT.

As regards this clonotype: A read error is possible here, since a much larger clone lies one base away. The rearrangement joins TRBV24-1 to TRBJ2-7, with a possible D match to TRBD1 (5 bases). The CDR3 runs 13 residues. Germline values: CDR1 KGHDR, CDR2 SFDVKD. Deletions cut 1 base from V and 6 bases from J, with 9 bases between. The DNA of the CDR3 is TGTGCCACCAGTGATTTTAGTGGGGCCGAGCAGTACTTC. The encoded protein is CATSDFSGAEQYF.

This clonotype was detected many times. The V and J genes are TRBV11-2 and TRBJ1-4; weak D call: TRBD1 (6 bases). The CDR3 extends over 15 amino acids. CDR1 is SGHAT and CDR2 is FQNNGV in the germline V gene. The V and J ends lost 7 bases and 5 bases respectively, with 17 bases between them. CDR3 sequence reads: CASTSTGSSNEKLFF. CDR3 DNA sequence: TGTGCCAGCACCTCTACAGGGTCAAGCAATGAAAAACTGTTTTTT.

The rearrangement joins TRBV19 to TRBJ1-1, with 9 bases matching TRBD1. The ends lost 4 bases at V and 3 bases at J; junction bases unmatched: 12. This CDR3 is 17 amino acids long. Germline V gene lookup returns CDR1 LNHDA and CDR2 SQIVND (reference sequence). The CDR3 nucleotides are TGTGCCAGTAGTACTACAGGGGGCTGGATAAGGCACACTGAAGCTTTCTTT. It translates to CASSTTGGWIRHTEAFF.

This clonotype has a handful of counts. The chain couples TRBV12-3 or TRBV12-4 to TRBJ2-2, with D unresolved. The CDR3 sequence is 15 residues long. Between the trimmed V and J ends, which lost 4 bases and 1 base, there was a span of 10 bases. The CDR3 reads CASSSRVKNTGELFF. DNA for the CDR3: TGTGCCAGCAGTTCCCGGGTGAAGAACACCGGGGAGCTGTTTTTT.

V gene TRBV18 combines with J gene TRBJ2-7; D gene ambiguous. Germline V gives CDR1 KGHSH, CDR2 LQKENI. The CDR3 spans 15 residues. With 2 bases removed from V and 0 bases from J, the gap between germline ends came to 11 bases. In DNA, the CDR3 is TGTGCCAGCTCACCATACAGTCAGAGCTCCTACGAGCAGTACTTC. Amino acid sequence: CASSPYSQSSYEQYF.

A note on this clonotype: One junction end disagrees with the germline gene, perhaps due to a read error. The chain links TRBV30 to TRBJ1-3; TRBD1 might be the D (6 bases). CDR1 is GTSNPN, CDR2 SVGIG, per germline (reference sequence). The CDR3 sequence is 17 residues long. The CDR3: CAWSMTRTASSGTTIYF. CDR3 bases: TGTGCCTGGAGTATGACTCGGACAGCCAGCTCTGGAACCACCATATATTTT. The whole variable domain, filled in from reference TRBV30 and TRBJ1-3, reads SQTIHQWPATLVQPVGSPLSLECTVEGTSNPNLYWYRQAAGRGLQLLFYSVGIGQISSEVPQNLSASRPQDRQFILSSKKLLLSDSGFYLCAWSMTRTASSGTTIYFGEGSWLTVV.

This clonotype was detected ten times or more. J is TRBJ2-1 and V is TRBV11-2, with 9 nucleotides matching TRBD2. V shed 2 bases and J 5 bases; nucleotides not matched to a gene: 16. The CDR3 totals 19 residues. Germline values: CDR1 SGHAT, CDR2 FQNNGV. This chain's CDR3 is CASSLIRGRSGSGHNEQFF. The CDR3 DNA follows: TGTGCCAGCAGCTTAATCCGGGGGCGTAGCGGGAGTGGCCACAATGAGCAGTTCTTC.

This chain uses TRBV28 with TRBJ1-1; weak D call: TRBD1 (6 bases). The CDR3 spans 11 residues. Germline lookup yields CDR1 MDHEN and CDR2 SYDVKM. V was shortened by 6 bases and J by 9 bases, with 11 bases between the two germline ends. The CDR3 loop reads CASSRTAQAFF. CDR3 sequence (DNA): TGTGCCAGCAGCCGGACAGCTCAAGCTTTCTTT.

The chain's CDR3 is CATSRDLGEETQYF. CDR3 nucleotides: TGTGCCACCAGCAGAGATTTGGGGGAAGAGACCCAGTACTTC. The V gene is TRBV15, the J gene TRBJ2-5; the D gene could be TRBD1 or TRBD2 (5 bases each). V was trimmed by 0 bases and J by 3 bases, leaving 8 bases between them. Germline V CDR1 and CDR2: LNHNV, YYDKDF (reference sequence). The CDR3 totals 14 residues.

This sequence joins TRBV12-3 or TRBV12-4 and TRBJ1-2; TRBD1 matches at 8 bases. This CDR3 comprises 14 residues. V was pared by 8 bases and J by 6 bases, with 11 bases of the junction left unmatched. DNA for the CDR3: TGTGCCAGCGGCTACTGGACAGGGCAGGATGGCTACACCTTC. Encoded protein: CASGYWTGQDGYTF.

Many counts were recorded for this clonotype. This chain connects TRBV28 to TRBJ1-2; maybe TRBD1 (5 bases). With 10 bases removed from V and 0 bases from J, the gap between germline ends came to 18 bases. This CDR3 comprises 15 residues. Germline CDR1 and CDR2: MDHEN and SYDVKM. The CDR3 loop reads CATPGGEGANYGYTF. CDR3 nucleotide sequence: TGTGCCACCCCAGGTGGGGAAGGGGCTAACTATGGCTACACCTTC.

The rearrangement links TRBV6-1 to TRBJ2-1; D may be TRBD2 (5 bases). CDR1 and CDR2 from the germline V gene are MNHNS and SASEGT. The V gene lost 9 bases and the J gene lost 7 bases, with 19 bases spanning the gap. The length of the CDR3 is 14 residues. The CDR3 region is CASTATITGNEQFF. In DNA form, the CDR3 reads TGTGCCAGTACCGCCACGATTACGGGGAATGAGCAGTTCTTC.

The rearrangement links TRBV28 to TRBJ1-5; 9 bases line up with TRBD1. The CDR3 covers 14 residues. With V trimmed by 6 bases and J by 0 bases, 0 bases remained unmatched. CDR1 is MDHEN, CDR2 SYDVKM, per germline. The CDR3 DNA reads TGTGCCAGCAGGACAGGGGGTAGCAATCAGCCCCAGCATTTT. As protein: CASRTGGSNQPQHF.

CDR3 nucleotide sequence: TGTGCCAGCAGTGAAGGTGGGGATCCAGATACGCAGTATTTT. Translated, it gives CASSEGGDPDTQYF. The chain is built from TRBV6-1 and TRBJ2-3, with D uncertain. V was clipped by 1 base and J by 4 bases, with 9 bases between them. The CDR3 contains 14 residues. Germline CDR1 MNHNS, CDR2 SASEGT.

A note on this clonotype: No conserved phenylalanine or tryptophan is present at the end of the CDR3, so a read error is the likely explanation. No DNA is shown, since the ends of the CDR3 on it are uncertain; the CDR3 is the one TCRdb lists. The chain carries TRBV20-1 and TRBJ1-6; no DNA check was done on the table's D call, TRBD1. Inclusive of both ends, the CDR3 amounts to 17 amino acids. CDR1 is DFQATT and CDR2 is SNEGSKA in the germline V gene (reference sequence). The CDR3 here is CSARDREGLSYNSPLQL.

The chain couples TRBV27 to TRBJ2-3, with a possible D match to TRBD2 (5 bases). The CDR3 sequence is 15 residues long. Germline CDR1 MNHEY, CDR2 SMNVEV (reference sequence). V was clipped by 2 bases and J by 4 bases, with 13 bases between them. CDR3 bases: TGTGCCAGCAGTTTACCGGGATTCGACGCAGATACGCAGTATTTT. Encoded protein: CASSLPGFDADTQYF.

This clonotype was counted many times. The chain's CDR3 is CASSLTSGRGQGETQYF. In nucleotides, the CDR3 is TGTGCCAGCAGCCTTACTAGCGGTCGAGGGCAGGGGGAGACCCAGTACTTC. The gene calls are TRBV27 and TRBJ2-5, with 8 positions matching TRBD2. Germline V gives CDR1 MNHEY, CDR2 SMNVEV (reference sequence). V gave up 6 bases and J gave up 5 bases; unmatched junction bases: 17. The CDR3 length is 17 residues.

This clonotype was seen more than once but under ten times. The V call is TRBV19, the J call TRBJ1-1; 8 positions match TRBD1. With V trimmed by 6 bases and J by 8 bases, 8 bases remained unmatched. The CDR3 loop spans 13 amino acids. Germline V CDR1 and CDR2: LNHDA, SQIVND (reference sequence). This chain's CDR3 is CASRKGQVNEAFF. The CDR3 nucleotides read TGTGCCAGTAGGAAGGGACAGGTGAACGAAGCTTTCTTT.

On this clonotype itself: This may come from a read error, since a much larger clone is one base off. The chain links TRBV28 to TRBJ2-2; D possibly corresponds to TRBD1 (6 bases). CDR1 is MDHEN and CDR2 is SYDVKM in the germline V gene. This CDR3 region has 16 residues. Trimming removed 7 bases from V and 2 bases from J, with 17 bases in between. The CDR3 is CASTSPGTSNTGELFF. DNA of the CDR3: TGTGCCAGCACTTCCCCCGGGACATCCAACACCGGGGAGCTGTTTTTT.

Ten or more counts support this clonotype. This sequence joins TRBV28 and TRBJ1-2, with 8 bases aligning to TRBD1. The germline CDR1 and CDR2 sequences are MDHEN and SYDVKM. This CDR3 region has 14 residues. Germline trimming cut 5 bases from V and 3 bases from J; bases unmatched to any gene: 5. The CDR3 sequence is CASSLDRVDYGYTF. The CDR3 bases are TGTGCCAGCAGTCTGGACAGGGTTGACTATGGCTACACCTTC.